Below are 10 T cell receptor beta chains sequenced from a single sample in a study of blood T cell repertoires in COVID-19. Assay used: immunoSEQ multiplex PCR; TCRdb lists only in-frame clones, some missing. The table records about 49,000 clones, approximately 86% of them present only once. What was sequenced was peripheral blood. Every receptor here comes from a human donor in a cohort sampled during active COVID-19.

This clone has a handful of counts. V gene TRBV7-9 combines with J gene TRBJ1-5, with 7 nucleotides matching TRBD1. The V segment lost 5 bases and the J segment 4 bases; nucleotides outside the gene matches: 5. Germline V lookup: CDR1 SEHNR, CDR2 FQNEAQ (reference sequence). The CDR3 is 14 amino acids. The CDR3 region is CASSVQGQNQPQHF. The DNA for the CDR3 is TGTGCCAGCAGCGTACAGGGGCAAAATCAGCCCCAGCATTTT. Drawing the rest from reference TRBV7-9 and TRBJ1-5, the complete variable domain is DTGVSQNPRHKITKRGQNVTFRCDPISEHNRLYWYRQTLGQGPEFLTYFQNEAQLEKSRLLSDRFSAERPKGSFSTLEIQRTEQGDSAMYLCASSVQGQNQPQHFGDGTRLSIL.

This clone was seen a handful of times. The V gene is TRBV5-1, the J gene TRBJ1-1; D gene unclear. Germline loops: CDR1 SGHRS, CDR2 YFSETQ. The CDR3 consists of 15 residues. V was clipped by 0 bases and J by 0 bases, with 9 bases between them. DNA of the CDR3: TGCGCCAGCAGCTTGGTCCCAGACATGAACACTGAAGCTTTCTTT. It codes for CASSLVPDMNTEAFF.

This rearrangement joins TRBV3-1 (or the pseudogene TRBV3-2) to TRBJ2-6; D is uncertain. The CDR3 spans 14 residues. V was clipped by 4 bases and J by 0 bases, with 4 bases between them. Germline CDR1 LGHDT, CDR2 YNNKEL (reference sequence). CDR3 sequence reads: CASSPSSGANVLTF. The CDR3 bases are TGTGCCAGCAGCCCGAGCTCTGGGGCCAACGTCCTGACTTTC.

The V call is TRBV9, the J call TRBJ2-6, with unresolved D. Looked up from germline, CDR1 is SGDLS and CDR2 is YYNGEE. This CDR3 is built from 17 residues. Trimming shortened V by 4 bases and J by 0 bases, and 14 bases separated the two germline ends. The DNA of the CDR3 is TGTGCCAGCAGCCCGTCCCCAACACGCTCTGGGGCCAACGTCCTGACTTTC. It yields the protein CASSPSPTRSGANVLTF.

The chain joins TRBV5-8 to TRBJ2-2; 8 bases agree with TRBD2. Per germline, CDR1 SGHTS and CDR2 YDEGEE. CDR3 size: 16 residues. Germline trimming cut 4 bases from V and 5 bases from J; bases unmatched to any gene: 10. CDR3 nucleotides: TGTGCCAGCAGCCCTCGTCGGACGGGAGGGACCGGGGAGCTGTTTTTT. It translates to CASSPRRTGGTGELFF.

The CDR3 sequence is CASSLTGRSGNTIYF. The CDR3 coding sequence is TGTGCCAGCAGCTTGACAGGGCGCTCTGGAAACACCATATATTTT. This chain links TRBV7-9 with TRBJ1-3; TRBD1 matches at 7 bases. Germline V gene sequence: CDR1 SEHNR, CDR2 FQNEAQ (reference sequence). V lost 3 bases, J lost 0 bases, and 2 bases stayed unmatched. The CDR3 totals 15 residues.

V and J are TRBV7-2 and TRBJ1-5, with 8 positions matching TRBD1. The CDR3 is made up of 15 amino acids. CDR1 and CDR2 from the germline V gene are SGHTA and FQGNSA. With V trimmed by 6 bases and J by 4 bases, 8 bases remained unmatched. The CDR3 DNA reads TGTGCCAGCAGACGTCGACAGGGGTCTAATCAGCCCCAGCATTTT. Translated: CASRRRQGSNQPQHF.

The chain employs TRBV5-1 and TRBJ2-2; no clear D gene. The ends were cut back, 2 bases at V and 5 bases at J, with 13 bases in the middle. The germline V gene has CDR1 SGHRS and CDR2 YFSETQ. CDR3 length equals 15 residues. CDR3 sequence: CASSLVQTKTGELFF. CDR3 in DNA: TGCGCCAGCAGCTTAGTACAGACAAAAACCGGGGAGCTGTTTTTT. The whole variable domain, filled in from reference TRBV5-1 and TRBJ2-2, reads KAGVTQTPRYLIKTRGQQVTLSCSPISGHRSVSWYQQTPGQGLQFLFEYFSETQRNKGNFPGRFSGRQFSNSRSEMNVSTLELGDSALYLCASSLVQTKTGELFFGEGSRLTVL.

V gene TRBV6-5 combines with J gene TRBJ2-7; the match to TRBD2 covers 9 bases. CDR1 MNHEY and CDR2 SVGAGI come from the germline V gene. The V segment lost 5 bases and the J segment 2 bases; nucleotides outside the gene matches: 7. CDR3 length: 15 residues. CDR3 residues: CASSRPGLATYEQYF. For the CDR3, the DNA is TGTGCCAGCAGTCGACCGGGACTAGCAACCTACGAGCAGTACTTC.

The chain uses TRBV18 and TRBJ1-1; D not resolved. CDR3 length: 12 residues. The germline CDR1 and CDR2 sequences are KGHSH and LQKENI. V was cut by 3 bases and J by 5 bases, with 7 bases left in between. The CDR3 here is CASSPRSTEAFF. Written as DNA, the CDR3 is TGTGCCAGCTCACCCCGCAGTACTGAAGCTTTCTTT. Full variable domain (outside the CDR3, taken from reference TRBV18 and TRBJ1-1): NAGVMQNPRHLVRRRGQEARLRCSPMKGHSHVYWYRQLPEEGLKFMVYLQKENIIDESGMPKERFSAEFPKEGPSILRIQQVVRGDSAAYFCASSPRSTEAFFGQGTRLTVV.